Listed below are T cell receptor beta chains from one sample, sequenced in a study of brain T cells in children with intractable seizures. TCRdb keeps only in-frame clones here, not all; method: immunoSEQ multiplex PCR. The sample shows around 340,000 clones, roughly 93% of them seen only once. The input for sequencing was peripheral blood, taken 4 to 5 months after surgery. The receptors derive from a boy in the first two years of life with tuberous sclerosis and intractable seizures. The CDR3 runs from the conserved cysteine through the conserved F or W. The order of the fields is V gene, clone size, J gene, D gene, CDR3 protein, CDR3 DNA. D genes are given only for firm matches. Some rows have no size entry. The others give once, few or many, or a class for an expanded clone.

v_call: TRBV3-1/TRBV3-2; clone_size: -; j_call: TRBJ2-7; d_call: -; cdr3_aa: CASSQARGYTYEQYF; cdr3_nt: TGTGCCAGCAGCCAAGCACGGGGGTATACCTACGAGCAGTACTTC
v_call: TRBV5-4; clone_size: -; j_call: TRBJ2-3; d_call: -; cdr3_aa: CASSLVVGRGNTDTQYF; cdr3_nt: TGTGCCAGCAGCTTGGTTGTCGGTAGGGGTAACACAGATACGCAGTATTTT
v_call: TRBV5-1; clone_size: -; j_call: TRBJ2-5; d_call: TRBD2; cdr3_aa: CASSTTSGRGETQYF; cdr3_nt: TGCGCCAGCAGCACCACTAGCGGGAGAGGCGAGACCCAGTACTTC
v_call: TRBV7-8; clone_size: -; j_call: TRBJ1-1; d_call: -; cdr3_aa: CASSLARQGSSSEAFF; cdr3_nt: TGTGCCAGCAGCTTAGCGAGGCAGGGGAGCTCTTCTGAAGCTTTCTTT
v_call: TRBV9; clone_size: -; j_call: TRBJ2-2; d_call: TRBD2; cdr3_aa: CASSANQLAGGRSFSNTGELFF; cdr3_nt: TGTGCCAGCAGCGCTAACCAACTAGCGGGGGGCCGGTCATTCTCGAACACCGGGGAGCTGTTTTTT
v_call: TRBV27; clone_size: -; j_call: TRBJ1-5; d_call: -; cdr3_aa: CASSYSGGSIGQPQHF; cdr3_nt: TGTGCCAGCAGTTATTCAGGTGGCAGTATTGGTCAGCCCCAGCATTTT
v_call: TRBV4-1; clone_size: -; j_call: TRBJ2-7; d_call: -; cdr3_aa: CASSQVAGTGGRSYEQYF; cdr3_nt: TGCGCCAGCAGCCAAGTGGCCGGGACCGGGGGCCGATCCTACGAGCAGTACTTC
v_call: TRBV18; clone_size: once; j_call: TRBJ1-1; d_call: -; cdr3_aa: CASSPRGTNTEAFF; cdr3_nt: TGTGCCAGCTCACCACGCGGGACAAACACTGAAGCTTTCTTT
v_call: TRBV3-1/TRBV3-2; clone_size: -; j_call: TRBJ2-5; d_call: -; cdr3_aa: CASSQVLGPRGETQYF; cdr3_nt: TGTGCCAGCAGCCAAGTTTTGGGGCCCCGAGGAGAGACCCAGTACTTC
v_call: TRBV9; clone_size: -; j_call: TRBJ2-1; d_call: TRBD2; cdr3_aa: CASSVGLARTYNEQFF; cdr3_nt: TGTGCCAGCAGCGTGGGACTAGCGCGAACCTACAATGAGCAGTTCTTC
v_call: TRBV4-2; clone_size: -; j_call: TRBJ2-7; d_call: TRBD1; cdr3_aa: CASSLQSGTVYEQYF; cdr3_nt: TGTGCCAGCAGCTTGCAGTCCGGGACAGTCTACGAGCAGTACTTC
v_call: TRBV28; clone_size: -; j_call: TRBJ2-5; d_call: TRBD1; cdr3_aa: CASSFGQAQETQYF; cdr3_nt: TGTGCCAGCAGTTTCGGACAGGCGCAAGAGACCCAGTACTTC
v_call: TRBV4-1; clone_size: -; j_call: TRBJ1-6; d_call: TRBD1; cdr3_aa: CASSQVRPGGTGISPLHF; cdr3_nt: TGCGCCAGCAGCCAAGTGAGACCCGGGGGGACAGGGATTTCACCCCTCCACTTT
v_call: TRBV30; clone_size: -; j_call: TRBJ1-1; d_call: TRBD1; cdr3_aa: CAWRFRDRIMNTEAFF; cdr3_nt: TGTGCCTGGAGGTTCCGGGACAGGATCATGAACACTGAAGCTTTCTTT
v_call: TRBV2; clone_size: -; j_call: TRBJ2-1; d_call: TRBD2; cdr3_aa: CASSETGTREGNEQFF; cdr3_nt: TGTGCCAGCAGTGAGACCGGGACCCGGGAGGGGAATGAGCAGTTCTTC
v_call: TRBV2; clone_size: -; j_call: TRBJ1-2; d_call: TRBD1; cdr3_aa: CASIPDREAGYTF; cdr3_nt: TGTGCCAGCATTCCGGACAGGGAGGCTGGCTACACCTTC
v_call: TRBV3-1/TRBV3-2; clone_size: -; j_call: TRBJ1-1; d_call: -; cdr3_aa: CASSQWPDTEAFF; cdr3_nt: TGTGCCAGCAGCCAATGGCCTGACACTGAAGCTTTCTTT
v_call: TRBV7-9; clone_size: -; j_call: TRBJ2-7; d_call: -; cdr3_aa: CASISIRDTLFSYEQYF; cdr3_nt: TGTGCCAGCATCTCCATCCGGGACACCCTCTTTTCCTACGAGCAGTACTTC
v_call: TRBV5-4; clone_size: -; j_call: TRBJ2-3; d_call: TRBD2; cdr3_aa: CASSLAAGGRTDTQYF; cdr3_nt: TGTGCCAGCAGCTTGGCCGCGGGGGGGCGGACAGATACGCAGTATTTT
v_call: TRBV12-3/TRBV12-4; clone_size: -; j_call: TRBJ1-2; d_call: -; cdr3_aa: CALSIGFLNGYTF; cdr3_nt: TGTGCCCTCAGCATAGGTTTCTTGAATGGCTACACCTTC
v_call: TRBV6-5; clone_size: -; j_call: TRBJ1-4; d_call: -; cdr3_aa: CASQSATNEKLFF; cdr3_nt: TGTGCCAGTCAGAGTGCAACTAATGAAAAACTGTTTTTT
v_call: TRBV5-4; clone_size: once; j_call: TRBJ2-1; d_call: -; cdr3_aa: CASSPPNDNEQFF; cdr3_nt: TGTGCCAGCAGCCCCCCGAATGACAATGAGCAGTTCTTC
v_call: TRBV5-4; clone_size: once; j_call: TRBJ2-7; d_call: TRBD1; cdr3_aa: CASSLRTGINEQYF; cdr3_nt: TGTGCCAGCAGCCTGCGGACAGGGATAAACGAGCAGTACTTC
v_call: TRBV6-5; clone_size: -; j_call: TRBJ2-3; d_call: -; cdr3_aa: CASRQPSDSTDTQYF; cdr3_nt: TGTGCCAGCAGACAACCTAGCGATAGCACAGATACGCAGTATTTT
v_call: TRBV29-1; clone_size: -; j_call: TRBJ2-1; d_call: -; cdr3_aa: CSVEVNEQFF; cdr3_nt: TGCAGCGTTGAGGTCAATGAGCAGTTCTTC